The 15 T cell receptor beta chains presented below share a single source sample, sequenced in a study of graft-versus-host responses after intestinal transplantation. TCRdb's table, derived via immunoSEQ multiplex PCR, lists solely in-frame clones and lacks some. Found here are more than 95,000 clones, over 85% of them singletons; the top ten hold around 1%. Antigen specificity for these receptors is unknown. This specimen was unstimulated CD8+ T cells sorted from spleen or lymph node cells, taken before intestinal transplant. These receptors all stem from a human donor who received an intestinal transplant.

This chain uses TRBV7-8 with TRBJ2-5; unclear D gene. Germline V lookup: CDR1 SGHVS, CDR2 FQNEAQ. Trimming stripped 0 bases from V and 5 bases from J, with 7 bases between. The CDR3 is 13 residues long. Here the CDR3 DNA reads TGTGCCAGCAGCTTAGCAGGATACGAGACCCAGTACTTC. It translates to CASSLAGYETQYF.

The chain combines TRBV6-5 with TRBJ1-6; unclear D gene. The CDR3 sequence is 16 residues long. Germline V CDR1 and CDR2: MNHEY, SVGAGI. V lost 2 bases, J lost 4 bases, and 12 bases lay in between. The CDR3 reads CASSYRQKTYNSPLHF. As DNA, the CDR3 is TGTGCCAGCAGTTACAGGCAGAAGACTTATAATTCACCCCTCCACTTT.

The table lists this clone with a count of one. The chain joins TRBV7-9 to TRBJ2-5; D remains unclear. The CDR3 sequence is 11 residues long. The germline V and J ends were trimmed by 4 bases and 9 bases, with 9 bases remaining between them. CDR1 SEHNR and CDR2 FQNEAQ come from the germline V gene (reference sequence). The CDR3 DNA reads TGTGCCAGCAGCTCCACCGGGCCCCAGTACTTC. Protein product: CASSSTGPQYF.

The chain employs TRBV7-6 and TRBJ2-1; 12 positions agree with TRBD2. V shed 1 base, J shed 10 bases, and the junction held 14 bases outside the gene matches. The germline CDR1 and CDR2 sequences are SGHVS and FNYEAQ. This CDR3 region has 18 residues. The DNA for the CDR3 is TGTGCCAGCAGCTTAGAGGCTAGCGGGGGGGCCCCCCTAAAGGAGCAGTTCTTC. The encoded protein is CASSLEASGGAPLKEQFF.

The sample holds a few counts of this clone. CDR3 in amino acids: CAISETANNEKLFF. The CDR3 coding sequence is TGTGCCATCAGTGAGACCGCAAATAATGAAAAACTGTTTTTT. J is TRBJ1-4 and V is TRBV10-3; D not resolved. Trimming removed 2 bases from V and 4 bases from J, with 8 bases in between. CDR1 and CDR2 (germline): ENHRY, SYGVKD. This CDR3 has 14 amino acids.

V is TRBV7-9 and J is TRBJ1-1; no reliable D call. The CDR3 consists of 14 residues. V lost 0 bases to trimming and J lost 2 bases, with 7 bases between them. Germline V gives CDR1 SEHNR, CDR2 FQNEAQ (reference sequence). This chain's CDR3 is CASSLAGFNTEAFF. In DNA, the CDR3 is TGTGCCAGCAGCTTAGCGGGATTCAACACTGAAGCTTTCTTT.

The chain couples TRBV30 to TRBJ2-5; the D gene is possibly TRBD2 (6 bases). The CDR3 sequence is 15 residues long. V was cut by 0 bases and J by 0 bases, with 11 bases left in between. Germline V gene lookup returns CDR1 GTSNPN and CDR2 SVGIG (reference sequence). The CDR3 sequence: CAWSVPGGHQETQYF. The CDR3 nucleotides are TGTGCCTGGAGTGTACCCGGGGGTCACCAAGAGACCCAGTACTTC.

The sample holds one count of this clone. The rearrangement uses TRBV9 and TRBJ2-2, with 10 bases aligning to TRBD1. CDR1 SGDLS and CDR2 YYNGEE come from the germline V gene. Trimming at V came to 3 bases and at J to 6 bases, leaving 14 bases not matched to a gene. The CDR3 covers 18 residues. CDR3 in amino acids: CASSAAPDGTGDAGELFF. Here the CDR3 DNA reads TGTGCCAGCAGCGCGGCCCCTGACGGGACAGGGGACGCCGGGGAGCTGTTTTTT.

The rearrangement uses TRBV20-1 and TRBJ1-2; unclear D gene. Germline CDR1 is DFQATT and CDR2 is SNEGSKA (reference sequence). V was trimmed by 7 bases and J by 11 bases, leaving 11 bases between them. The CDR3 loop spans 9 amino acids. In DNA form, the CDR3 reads TGCAGTGTGTATGAGTGGTACACCTTC. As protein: CSVYEWYTF.

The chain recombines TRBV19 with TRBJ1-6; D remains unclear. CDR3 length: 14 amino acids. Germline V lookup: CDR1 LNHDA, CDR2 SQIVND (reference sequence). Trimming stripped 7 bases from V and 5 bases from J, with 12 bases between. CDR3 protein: CASKEILNNSPLHF. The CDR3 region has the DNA TGTGCCAGTAAGGAAATCCTCAATAATTCACCCCTCCACTTT.

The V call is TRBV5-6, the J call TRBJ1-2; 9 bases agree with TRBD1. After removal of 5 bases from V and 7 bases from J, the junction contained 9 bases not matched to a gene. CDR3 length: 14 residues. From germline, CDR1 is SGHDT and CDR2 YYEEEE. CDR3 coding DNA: TGTGCCAGCAGAAACGGGACAGGGTTAGGTGGCTACACCTTC. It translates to CASRNGTGLGGYTF.

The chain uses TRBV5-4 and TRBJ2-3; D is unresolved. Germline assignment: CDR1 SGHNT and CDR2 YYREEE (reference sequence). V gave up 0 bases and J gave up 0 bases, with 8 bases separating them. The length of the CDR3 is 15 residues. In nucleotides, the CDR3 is TGTGCCAGCAGCTTGGGCCGGGTGAGCACAGATACGCAGTATTTT. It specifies CASSLGRVSTDTQYF.

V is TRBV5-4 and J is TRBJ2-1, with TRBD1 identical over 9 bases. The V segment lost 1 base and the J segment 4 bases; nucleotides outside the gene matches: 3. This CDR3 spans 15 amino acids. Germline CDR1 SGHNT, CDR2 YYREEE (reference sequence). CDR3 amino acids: CASSLWDREYNEQFF. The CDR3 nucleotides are TGTGCCAGCAGCTTGTGGGACAGGGAATACAATGAGCAGTTCTTC.

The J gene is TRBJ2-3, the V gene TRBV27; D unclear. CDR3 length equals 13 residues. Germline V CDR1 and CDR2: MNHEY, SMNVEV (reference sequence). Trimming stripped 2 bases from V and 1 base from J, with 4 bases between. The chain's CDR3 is CASSLGGTDTQYF. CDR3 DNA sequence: TGTGCCAGCAGTTTAGGGGGCACAGATACGCAGTATTTT.

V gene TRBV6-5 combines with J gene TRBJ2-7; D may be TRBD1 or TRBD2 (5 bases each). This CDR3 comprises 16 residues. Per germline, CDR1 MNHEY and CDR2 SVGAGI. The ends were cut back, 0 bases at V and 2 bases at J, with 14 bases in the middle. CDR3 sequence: CASSYSMGEFAYEQYF. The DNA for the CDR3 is TGTGCCAGCAGTTACTCGATGGGGGAATTCGCCTACGAGCAGTACTTC.